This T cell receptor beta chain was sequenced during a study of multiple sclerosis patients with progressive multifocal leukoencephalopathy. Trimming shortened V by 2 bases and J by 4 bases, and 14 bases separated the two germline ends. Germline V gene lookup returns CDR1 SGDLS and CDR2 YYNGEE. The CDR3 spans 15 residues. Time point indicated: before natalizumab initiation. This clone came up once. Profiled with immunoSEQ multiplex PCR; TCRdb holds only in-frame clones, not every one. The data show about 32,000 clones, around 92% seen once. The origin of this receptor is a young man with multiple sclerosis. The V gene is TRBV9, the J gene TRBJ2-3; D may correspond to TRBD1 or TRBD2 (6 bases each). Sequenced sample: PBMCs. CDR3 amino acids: CASSVGGRVADTQYF. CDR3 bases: TGTGCCAGCAGCGTTGGGGGGCGGGTGGCAGATACGCAGTATTTT.